This is a list of T cell receptor beta chains from one sample in a study of cytomegalovirus exposure and HLA in healthy donors. Assay used: immunoSEQ multiplex PCR; TCRdb lists only in-frame clones, some missing. The sample has over 200,000 clones, 70% to 90% seen once; the top ten hold about 2.9%. Material for sequencing was PBMCs. These receptors were taken from a woman aged 18 to 35 in good health and CMV-seronegative. CDR3s include the opening cysteine and the closing phenylalanine or tryptophan. The D gene is left open where the match is weak.

>.|TRBV28|TRBJ1-1
TGTGCCAGCAGTTTAGGGAGTGGAGCTTTCTTT
CASSLGSGAFF
>TRBD2|TRBV5-1|TRBJ2-7
TGCGCCAGCAGCTTGGGTTTGCTAGCGGGAGTCGGTGAGCAGTACTTC
CASSLGLLAGVGEQYF
>.|TRBV27|TRBJ2-7
TGTGCCAGCAGTTCTCTCGGGGTTGACTCCTACGAGCAGTACTTC
CASSSLGVDSYEQYF
>TRBD1|TRBV28|TRBJ2-5
TGTGCCAGCAGTTCAAGTCGGACAGGGAGGGAGACCCAGTACTTC
CASSSSRTGRETQYF
>TRBD2|TRBV19|TRBJ2-3
TGTGCCAGTAGTATAGGGCTAGCGGGAGTCCCAGATACGCAGTATTTT
CASSIGLAGVPDTQYF
>TRBD1|TRBV27|TRBJ2-7
TGTGCCAGCAGTCTAACGGGACAGGGTCTGGCGTACTTC
CASSLTGQGLAYF
>.|TRBV27|TRBJ2-1
TGTGCCAGCAGTCTCCCGCCAGCGAGAGGTGGGTACAATGAGCAGTTCTTC
CASSLPPARGGYNEQFF
>TRBD2|TRBV27|TRBJ2-7
TGTGCCAGCAGTCCACTTCCGGGACTAGCTCCGTCCTACGAGCAGTACTTC
CASSPLPGLAPSYEQYF
>TRBD2|TRBV4-2|TRBJ2-1
TGTGCCAGCAGCCAGGGAAATAGCGGGGGCGATGAGCAGTTCTTC
CASSQGNSGGDEQFF
>TRBD2|TRBV2|TRBJ2-1
TGTGCCAGCAGTGAATTGCCGAGGGCGGGAGTGGTTGAGCAGTTCTTC
CASSELPRAGVVEQFF
>TRBD1|TRBV4-3|TRBJ1-2
TGCGCCAGCAGCCCAGGACAGGGTGGGATCTATGGCTACACCTTC
CASSPGQGGIYGYTF
>TRBD2|TRBV10-3|TRBJ2-3
TGTGCCATCAGCGAGGGACGCCCCGGGACTAGCGGAAATACGCAGTATTTT
CAISEGRPGTSGNTQYF
>.|TRBV6-6|TRBJ2-4
TGTGCCAGCGCCCCGGGTTGGTTCGAAAACATTCAGTACTTC
CASAPGWFENIQYF
>TRBD1|TRBV7-6|TRBJ2-5
TGTGCCAGCAGCCTGTGGGACAGGGGGCAAGAGACCCAGTACTTC
CASSLWDRGQETQYF
>TRBD1|TRBV19|TRBJ1-1
TGTGCCAGTAGTATAGATCACAGGGGAGACTTAGAAGCTTTCTTT
CASSIDHRGDLEAFF
>TRBD2|TRBV27|TRBJ2-7
TGTGCCAGCAGTTTAGGAACTAGCGGGTACTACGAGCAGTACTTC
CASSLGTSGYYEQYF
>.|TRBV5-6|TRBJ1-2
TGTGCCAGCAGCTTGAACCGACAGGACCCATATGGCTACACCTTC
CASSLNRQDPYGYTF
>TRBD1|TRBV7-9|TRBJ1-4
TGTGCCAGCAGTATTATGACAGGGTCTAATGAAAAACTGTTTTTT
CASSIMTGSNEKLFF
>.|TRBV27|TRBJ2-2
TGTGCCAGCAGGGAACTACAGGGACCCGGGGAGCTGTTTTTT
CASRELQGPGELFF
>.|TRBV28|TRBJ2-3
TGTGCCAGCAGTTCCCGGGACAAGGGCGATACGCAGTATTTT
CASSSRDKGDTQYF